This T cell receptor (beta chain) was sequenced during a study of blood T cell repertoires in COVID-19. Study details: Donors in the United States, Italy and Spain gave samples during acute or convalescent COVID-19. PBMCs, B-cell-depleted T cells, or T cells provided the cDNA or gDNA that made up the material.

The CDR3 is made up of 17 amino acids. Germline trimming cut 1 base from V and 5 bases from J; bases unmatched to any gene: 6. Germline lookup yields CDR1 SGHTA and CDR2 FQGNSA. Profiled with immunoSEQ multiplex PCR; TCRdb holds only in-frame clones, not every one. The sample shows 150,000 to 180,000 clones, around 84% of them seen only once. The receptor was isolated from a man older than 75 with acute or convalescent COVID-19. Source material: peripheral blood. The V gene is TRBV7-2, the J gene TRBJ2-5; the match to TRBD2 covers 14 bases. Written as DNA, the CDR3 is TGTGCCAGCAGCTTAGGGACTAGCGGGGGGCCGGGGGAGACCCAGTACTTC. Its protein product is CASSLGTSGGPGETQYF.